The 3 T cell receptor beta chains listed next were all sequenced from one sample in a study of lymphopenia after photon versus proton radiotherapy. TCRdb's copy holds only in-frame clones and misses some; the assay was immunoSEQ multiplex PCR. The sample has tens of thousands of clones, around 83% seen once. This specimen consisted of peripheral blood, obtained from a patient treated with proton-based radiotherapy. The receptors derive from a man aged 55-75 years with pancreatic cancer.

This sequence joins TRBV7-9 and TRBJ2-2; unclear D gene. The CDR3 consists of 14 residues. Germline-derived CDR1 and CDR2 are SEHNR and FQNEAQ (reference sequence). The V gene lost 10 bases and the J gene lost 6 bases, with 18 bases spanning the gap. The CDR3 region is CATTSSGVPGELFF. The CDR3 nucleotides are TGTGCCACCACAAGTAGTGGTGTACCCGGGGAGCTGTTTTTT.

The chain couples TRBV28 to TRBJ1-3, with TRBD1 matching 7 bases. The germline V gene has CDR1 MDHEN and CDR2 SYDVKM. This CDR3 region has 15 residues. With V trimmed by 2 bases and J by 2 bases, 3 bases remained unmatched. CDR3 region: CASSLRGTAGNTIYF. CDR3 DNA: TGTGCCAGCAGTTTAAGAGGGACAGCTGGAAACACCATATATTTT.

This chain uses TRBV5-1 with TRBJ2-5; D ambiguous. This CDR3 is 11 amino acids long. From germline, CDR1 is SGHRS and CDR2 YFSETQ. Trimming cost V 2 bases and J 8 bases, with 7 bases left between them. CDR3 in DNA: TGCGCCAGCAGCTTCGATAAAACCCAGTACTTC. This encodes CASSFDKTQYF.